This T cell receptor (beta chain) came from a study of blood T cell repertoires in COVID-19. CDR1 SGHRS and CDR2 YFSETQ come from the germline V gene. The CDR3 consists of 14 residues. V lost 6 bases, J lost 4 bases, and 16 bases lay in between. Only in-frame clones appear in the TCRdb table, and some are missing; sequencing was by immunoSEQ multiplex PCR. The sample includes 300,000 to 350,000 clones, about nine tenths of them seen just once. Sequenced input: peripheral blood. The chain recombines TRBV5-1 with TRBJ1-1; D is unclear. This sequence originates from a woman in her 30s with COVID-19, enrolled during active disease. CDR3 sequence reads: CASMGHPGSTEAFF. CDR3 nucleotides: TGCGCCAGCATGGGTCATCCGGGGTCCACTGAAGCTTTCTTT. Variable domain in full (rest from reference TRBV5-1 and TRBJ1-1): KAGVTQTPRYLIKTRGQQVTLSCSPISGHRSVSWYQQTPGQGLQFLFEYFSETQRNKGNFPGRFSGRQFSNSRSEMNVSTLELGDSALYLCASMGHPGSTEAFFGQGTRLTVV.